These T cell receptor beta chains were read from a single sample in a study of cytomegalovirus exposure and HLA in healthy donors. Sequencing was performed with immunoSEQ multiplex PCR; in TCRdb, only in-frame clones are kept and a portion is missing. Among some 140,000 clones listed, about 76% were seen once. Sequenced: PBMCs. These receptors all stem from a female donor in good health and CMV-seronegative. Both conserved end residues are part of each CDR3. D genes are given only for firm matches. Some rows have no size entry. The others give once, few or many, or a class for an expanded clone.

cdr3_nt cdr3_aa j_call v_call d_call clone_size
TGTGCCAGCTCACTAAGCAACGACAATGGTTCACCCCTCCACTTT CASSLSNDNGSPLHF TRBJ1-6 TRBV18 . .
TGCGCCAGCAGCCAAGATGGCAGGGAAGAGACCCAGTACTTC CASSQDGREETQYF TRBJ2-5 TRBV4-3 . .
TGTGCCAGCAGCTTTGGGAGCTCCTACAATGAGCAGTTCTTC CASSFGSSYNEQFF TRBJ2-1 TRBV11-3 . .
TGCGCCAGCAGCTTGGGAGGGGGTGACGGCAATCAGCCCCAGCATTTT CASSLGGGDGNQPQHF TRBJ1-5 TRBV5-1 . .
TGTGCCAGCTCACCAACGGCGGGAGGGTATAGCTCCTACAATGAGCAGTTCTTC CASSPTAGGYSSYNEQFF TRBJ2-1 TRBV18 TRBD2 .
TGTGCCTGGAAATTCACAGCGGGTGGAAATGAGCAGTTCTTC CAWKFTAGGNEQFF TRBJ2-1 TRBV30 . .
TGTGCCTGGTCCAGGGACAGGGGGTTCAATGAGCAGTTCTTC CAWSRDRGFNEQFF TRBJ2-1 TRBV30 TRBD1 .
TGTGCCAGCAGCTTAAAGGGTTCGAGCGGGGGGTCCGGTACGCAGTATTTT CASSLKGSSGGSGTQYF TRBJ2-3 TRBV7-2 TRBD2 .
TGCGCCAGCAGCCAAGGGGCAGCTATCGAAAAACTGTTTTTT CASSQGAAIEKLFF TRBJ1-4 TRBV4-3 . .
TGTGCCAGCAGCGCGGGACTAGCGGAAGAGACCCAGTACTTC CASSAGLAEETQYF TRBJ2-5 TRBV5-4 TRBD2 .
TGCGCCAGCAGCCAACTAGCGGGTGATACGCAGTATTTT CASSQLAGDTQYF TRBJ2-3 TRBV4-3 TRBD2 once
TGTGCCTGGAGCGGAGCGTCACCCCTCCACTTT CAWSGASPLHF TRBJ1-6 TRBV30 . .
TGCGCCAGCAGCCAAGAGGTTGCGGGAGGAGAGACCCAGTACTTC CASSQEVAGGETQYF TRBJ2-5 TRBV4-1 TRBD2 .
TGTGCCAGCAGCCAAGCCCCGGGACAGAAGCCCTACGAGCAGTACTTC CASSQAPGQKPYEQYF TRBJ2-7 TRBV14 TRBD1 .
TGTGCCTGGAATTATGGTTCGCGGGCAGATACGCAGTATTTT CAWNYGSRADTQYF TRBJ2-3 TRBV30 . .
TGTGCCTGGAGCGACAGATTAAGGGACTATGGCTACACCTTC CAWSDRLRDYGYTF TRBJ1-2 TRBV30 . few
TGTGCCAGCAGTGACGATCTTGGGGCCCTCACCGGGGAGCTGTTTTTT CASSDDLGALTGELFF TRBJ2-2 TRBV2 . .
TGTGCCAGCAGTATTAGCGGGAGTTACGAGCAGTACTTC CASSISGSYEQYF TRBJ2-7 TRBV2 TRBD2 few
TGTGCCAGCAGAAGACAGGCCAACACCGGGGAGCTGTTTTTT CASRRQANTGELFF TRBJ2-2 TRBV7-2 . .
TGTGCCAGCTCACCAGATGGGGCCTATGGCTACACCTTC CASSPDGAYGYTF TRBJ1-2 TRBV18 . .
TGTGCCAGTAGGGTCGGGGATTCTAATGAAAAACTGTTTTTT CASRVGDSNEKLFF TRBJ1-4 TRBV19 . .
TGTGCCAGCAGCTTGGGACTAGCGGGTGCTGATACGCAGTATTTT CASSLGLAGADTQYF TRBJ2-3 TRBV7-2 TRBD2 once
TGTGCCAGCAGCTTAGCGAGATGGGGGCTAAGGTCCAGCCGTGAAGCTTTCTTT CASSLARWGLRSSREAFF TRBJ1-1 TRBV7-2 . .
TGTGCCAGCAGACGTAGCGGTCATGAGCAGTTCTTC CASRRSGHEQFF TRBJ2-1 TRBV2 . .
TGTGCCAGCAGCCTCAGGGGCAGGGGATCAATTGGTTCACCCCTCCACTTT CASSLRGRGSIGSPLHF TRBJ1-6 TRBV7-6 . .
TGTGCCAGCAGTTTTCGTGGTATTCAGGACAGGGGAGGAGAGACCCAGTACTTC CASSFRGIQDRGGETQYF TRBJ2-5 TRBV28 TRBD1 .
TGCGCCAGCAGCTTGGCGGCTAGCGTGGTGGATACGCAGTATTTT CASSLAASVVDTQYF TRBJ2-3 TRBV5-1 . .
TGTGCCAGCAGCCCCCGGGACAGGGGCCGGCCGGGCTACGAGCAGTACTTC CASSPRDRGRPGYEQYF TRBJ2-7 TRBV5-8 TRBD1 .
TGTGCCAGCAGTCCCGGACAGGGGGGGGTACGCGAGCAGTACTTC CASSPGQGGVREQYF TRBJ2-7 TRBV27 TRBD1 .
TGTGCCAGCAACAACCCCCCCTCCGATACGCAGTATTTT CASNNPPSDTQYF TRBJ2-3 TRBV7-2 . once
TGCGCCAGCAGCCAAGAGGGGTCAGGGAATCAGCCCCAGCATTTT CASSQEGSGNQPQHF TRBJ1-5 TRBV4-1 . .
TGTGCCTGGAGTAAAGGACTAGCGGGAGCCGCAGATACGCAGTATTTT CAWSKGLAGAADTQYF TRBJ2-3 TRBV30 TRBD2 .
TGCGCCAGCAGCTGGGGGGACGGGAACACTGAAGCTTTCTTT CASSWGDGNTEAFF TRBJ1-1 TRBV5-1 . once
TGTGCCAGCAGTTTGAGGACCGGGGAGCTGTTTTTT CASSLRTGELFF TRBJ2-2 TRBV11-3 . .
TGCGCCAGCAGCTTGGAAGGAGCGGGGGGGCCGATCTATAATGAGCAGTTCTTC CASSLEGAGGPIYNEQFF TRBJ2-1 TRBV5-1 TRBD2 .
TGTGCCACCAGGACTAGCGGGGGGCCGATCACAGATACGCAGTATTTT CATRTSGGPITDTQYF TRBJ2-3 TRBV19 TRBD2 .
TGTGCCAGCAGCTTAGAGACAAGTCAGCCCCAGCATTTT CASSLETSQPQHF TRBJ1-5 TRBV7-2 . few
TGTGCCAGCAGAGAGGTGGACAATCAGCCCCAGCATTTT CASREVDNQPQHF TRBJ1-5 TRBV27 . .
TGTGCCAGCAGCTTAGCAGGGGGCACGTTAATGAACACTGAAGCTTTCTTT CASSLAGGTLMNTEAFF TRBJ1-1 TRBV11-2 TRBD1 .
TGTGCCAGCAGCCGACAGGGGGCAGGCGAGCAGTACTTC CASSRQGAGEQYF TRBJ2-7 TRBV6-5 TRBD1 few
TGTGCCAGCACAGCAGGGACCTACGAGCAGTACTTC CASTAGTYEQYF TRBJ2-7 TRBV6-1 . .
TGTGCCACCAGCCTGGGACTAGCGGGGGATCGCGAGACCCAGTACTTC CATSLGLAGDRETQYF TRBJ2-5 TRBV15 TRBD2 .
TGTGCCAGCAGTTTAGGAGGGGGCTTCGAAAAACTGTTTTTT CASSLGGGFEKLFF TRBJ1-4 TRBV28 TRBD1 .
TGTGCCAGCCGCCCCCCCTTTGCAGCGAACACCGGGGAGCTGTTTTTT CASRPPFAANTGELFF TRBJ2-2 TRBV19 . .
TGTGCCAGCAGTTATGGGGGAGGCCGGGGTTATGGCTACACCTTC CASSYGGGRGYGYTF TRBJ1-2 TRBV27 . .
TGCGCCAGCAGCTTGGCTCCTAGCGGAGCGGTAGATACGCAGTATTTT CASSLAPSGAVDTQYF TRBJ2-3 TRBV5-1 TRBD2 .